This T cell receptor (beta chain) was observed in a study of tumor-infiltrating lymphocytes in primary liver carcinoma. The CDR3 is made up of 13 amino acids. Germline loops: CDR1 SQVTM, CDR2 ANQGSEA. V was clipped by 6 bases and J by 3 bases; unmatched bases: 7. Extraction of RNA together with DNA used roughly 20-33 mg of unsorted bulk tissue. Sampling of every tumor involved five separate regions. These included the tumor centre. In the case of this clonotype: As yet, its antigen is unknown.

From around 500 ng of total RNA, TCR beta-specific cDNA was reverse-transcribed using a constant-region primer. Researchers made the TCR beta libraries by running three nested multiplex PCR rounds with slightly modified ARM-PCR. TRBV1-TRBV30 forward primers and a C-beta reverse primer were used in the first two PCR rounds, which each ran for about 11 cycles. TCRdb analysed the multiplex PCR reads with MiXCR anew, one entry per CDR3 protein. The profile shows about 190,000 distinct CDR3 sequences, around four fifths of them singletons. Findings of the study overall: Researchers report that only about 7-25% of top clones turned up in all five tumor regions.

This TCR came from a man aged 40-50 years with primary liver carcinoma and hepatitis B virus infection. V is TRBV29-1 and J is TRBJ1-1; 7 bases fit TRBD1. Input material: tumor tissue from primary liver carcinoma. CDR3 loop: CSVPGGEHTEAFF. The CDR3 DNA follows: TGCAGCGTCCCAGGGGGGGAGCACACTGAAGCTTTCTTT.